These 4 T cell receptor beta chains came from one sample sequenced in a study of CDR3 diversity in severe acne. TCRdb called the PCR reads again in MiXCR, with one record for every CDR3 protein. Here the sample spans 85,000 to 120,000 distinct CDR3 sequences, about half being singletons. Material for sequencing was blood. The receptors derive from a male donor with acne.

This clonotype occurred a few times. The chain recombines TRBV12-3 or TRBV12-4 with TRBJ1-3; 7 bases align to TRBD1. V shed 7 bases, J shed 4 bases, and the junction held 10 bases outside the gene matches. CDR3 length: 15 amino acids. CDR3 DNA: TGTGCCAGCACCCCGGAGGGGGCGACGGGAAACACCATATATTTT. Protein: CASTPEGATGNTIYF.

V usage is TRBV2 and J usage is TRBJ2-3, with TRBD2 matching over 10 bases. V gave up 0 bases and J gave up 0 bases; unmatched junction bases: 6. CDR1 and CDR2 from the germline V gene are SNHLY and FYNNEI. The CDR3 loop spans 18 amino acids. The CDR3 DNA reads as TGTGCCAGCAGTGAAGCGCCGGCTAGCGGGAGCAGCACAGATACGCAGTATTTT. As protein: CASSEAPASGSSTDTQYF.

In this sample, this clonotype turned up many times. The chain has TRBV6-2 or TRBV6-3 and TRBJ2-5; D is possibly TRBD1 (6 bases). The CDR3 runs 13 residues. Germline values: CDR1 MNHEY, CDR2 SVGEGT. This CDR3 is CACGQPDQETQYF. The CDR3 DNA sequence: TGTGCTTGTGGACAGCCCGACCAAGAGACCCAGTACTTC.

In its sample, this clonotype was seen many times. The chain uses TRBV6-2 or TRBV6-3 and TRBJ2-3; D perhaps matches TRBD1 (7 bases). The CDR3 is made up of 16 amino acids. Trimming shortened V by 4 bases and J by 1 base, and 15 bases separated the two germline ends. Germline CDR1 reads MNHEY; CDR2 reads SVGEGT. CDR3 sequence: CASSFQGGRGTDTQYF. The DNA for the CDR3 is TGTGCCAGCAGTTTCCAGGGGGGACGAGGCACAGATACGCAGTATTTT.